This T cell receptor (beta chain) came from a study of T cell responses to AZD1222 COVID-19 vaccine. Study-level findings and limits: Variant regions that are unmutated are reportedly the target of nearly half of spike-specific TCRs. After two AZD1222 doses, spike-specific TCR breadth and depth rose versus day 0.

The CDR3 extends over 14 amino acids. V lost 3 bases and J lost 0, with 8 bases in between. Germline V gene lookup returns CDR1 KGHSH and CDR2 LQKENI. This clone was counted between two and nine times. Its antigen is still unknown. The protocol was immunoSEQ multiplex PCR, while the TCRdb copy is restricted to in-frame clones and leaves out a portion. The table includes roughly 140,000 clones, 75% to 85% detected once. V and J are TRBV18 and TRBJ1-1, with D possibly matching TRBD1 (6 bases). This specimen was peripheral blood, taken on day 0 of MenACWY control vaccination. The TCR sequence derives from an adult in good health. The CDR3 region is CASSPDRLNTEAFF. In DNA, the CDR3 is TGTGCCAGCTCACCGGACAGATTGAACACTGAAGCTTTCTTT.